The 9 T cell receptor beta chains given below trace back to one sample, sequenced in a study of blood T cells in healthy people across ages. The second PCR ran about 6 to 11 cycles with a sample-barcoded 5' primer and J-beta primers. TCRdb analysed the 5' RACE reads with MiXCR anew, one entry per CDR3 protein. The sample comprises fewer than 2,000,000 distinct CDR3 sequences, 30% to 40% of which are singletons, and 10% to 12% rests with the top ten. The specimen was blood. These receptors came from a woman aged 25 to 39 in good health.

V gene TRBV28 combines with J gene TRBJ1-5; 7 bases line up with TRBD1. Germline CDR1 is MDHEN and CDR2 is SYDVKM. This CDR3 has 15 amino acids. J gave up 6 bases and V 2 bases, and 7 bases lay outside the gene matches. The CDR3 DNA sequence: TGTGCCAGCAGTTTAGACAGGGCGAGGGGTCAGCCCCAGCATTTT. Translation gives CASSLDRARGQPQHF.

CDR3 coding DNA: TGTGCCAGCAGCGGATGGGACGTATCTAGCACAGATACGCAGTATTTT. It yields the protein CASSGWDVSSTDTQYF. The V and J genes are TRBV9 and TRBJ2-3; D tentatively reads TRBD1 or TRBD2 (5 bases each). The CDR3 spans 16 residues. With 3 bases removed from V and 0 bases from J, the gap between germline ends came to 14 bases. Germline CDR1 and CDR2: SGDLS and YYNGEE.

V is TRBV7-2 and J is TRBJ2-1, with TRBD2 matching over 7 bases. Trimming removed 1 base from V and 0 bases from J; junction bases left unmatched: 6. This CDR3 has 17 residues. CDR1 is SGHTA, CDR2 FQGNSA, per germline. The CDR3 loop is CASSLGASGLSYNEQFF. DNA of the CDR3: TGTGCCAGCAGCTTAGGGGCTAGCGGACTCTCCTACAATGAGCAGTTCTTC.

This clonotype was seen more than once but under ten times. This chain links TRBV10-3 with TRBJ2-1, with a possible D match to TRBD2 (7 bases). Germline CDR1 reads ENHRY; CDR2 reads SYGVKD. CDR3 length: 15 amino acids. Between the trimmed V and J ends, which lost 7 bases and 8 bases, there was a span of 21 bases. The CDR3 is CAITRNSGGQDEQFF. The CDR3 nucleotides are TGTGCCATCACCCGGAATTCGGGGGGCCAAGATGAGCAGTTCTTC.

The chain's CDR3 is CASRVGLANTGELFF. In DNA form, the CDR3 reads TGTGCCAGCCGGGTCGGCCTAGCGAACACCGGGGAGCTGTTTTTT. The rearrangement links TRBV2 to TRBJ2-2; D remains ambiguous. This CDR3 is built from 15 residues. Trimming left V 8 bases short and J 0 bases short, with 13 bases between. Germline loops: CDR1 SNHLY, CDR2 FYNNEI.

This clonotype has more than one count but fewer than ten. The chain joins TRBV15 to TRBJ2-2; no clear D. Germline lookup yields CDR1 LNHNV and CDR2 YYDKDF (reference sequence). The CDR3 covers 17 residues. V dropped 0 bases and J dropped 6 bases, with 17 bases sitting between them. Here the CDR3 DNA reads TGTGCCACCAGCAGAGATTGGGCAGGCCGTTTGGCCGGGGAGCTGTTTTTT. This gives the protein CATSRDWAGRLAGELFF.

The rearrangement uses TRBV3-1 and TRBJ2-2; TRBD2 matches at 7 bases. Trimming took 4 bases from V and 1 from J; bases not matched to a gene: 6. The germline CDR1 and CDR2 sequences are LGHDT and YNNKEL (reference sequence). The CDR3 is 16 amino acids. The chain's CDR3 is CASSPVRTRNTGELFF. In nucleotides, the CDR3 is TGTGCCAGCAGCCCCGTTAGGACTAGGAACACCGGGGAGCTGTTTTTT.

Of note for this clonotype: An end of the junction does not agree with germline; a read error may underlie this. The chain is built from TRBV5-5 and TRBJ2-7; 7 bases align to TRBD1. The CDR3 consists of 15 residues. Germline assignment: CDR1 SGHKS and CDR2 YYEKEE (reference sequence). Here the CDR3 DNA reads TGTGCCGGCAGCTTGGGGGACAGCCGAGGTCACGAGCAGTACTTC. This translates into CAGSLGDSRGHEQYF.

The CDR3 DNA follows: TGCGCCAGCAGCTCCGGGACTGGGAGCTCTGGAAACACCATATATTTT. Translated: CASSSGTGSSGNTIYF. V is TRBV5-1 and J is TRBJ1-3, with TRBD1 as a possible D gene (5 bases). Germline CDR1 is SGHRS and CDR2 is YFSETQ. The CDR3 is 16 residues long. The ends were cut back, 3 bases at V and 0 bases at J, with 13 bases in the middle.